The 23 T cell receptor beta chains presented below share a single source sample, sequenced in a study of control samples from healthy donors and cancer patients. The protocol was immunoSEQ multiplex PCR, while the TCRdb copy is restricted to in-frame clones and leaves out a portion. The sample has more than 25,000 clones, 75% to 95% seen once. Sequencing was done on a sample of PBMCs. All receptors derive from a man aged 50-60 years with lung cancer.

The CDR3 DNA is TGTGCCAGCAAATCTCTCTTCCGGACAGGGAACACTGAAGCTTTCTTT. This translates into CASKSLFRTGNTEAFF. The chain links TRBV27 to TRBJ1-1, with 7 positions matching TRBD1. Unmatched junction bases numbered 12, after V lost 7 bases and J lost 1 base. Germline V gives CDR1 MNHEY, CDR2 SMNVEV (reference sequence). The CDR3 sequence is 16 residues long.

In its sample, this clone was seen once. The rearrangement joins TRBV18 to TRBJ2-7; 7 bases are a match to TRBD2. The germline V gene encodes CDR1 KGHSH and CDR2 LQKENI. V gave up 8 bases and J gave up 5 bases; unmatched junction bases: 9. This CDR3 contains 13 residues. CDR3 amino acids: CASGRALGNEQYF. CDR3 sequence (DNA): TGTGCCAGCGGGAGGGCTCTGGGGAACGAGCAGTACTTC.

This clone appeared a single time. The J gene is TRBJ2-7, the V gene TRBV13; TRBD2 is a possible D gene (7 bases). Trimming cost V 2 bases and J 2 bases, with 13 bases left between them. This CDR3 region has 15 residues. Per germline, CDR1 PRHDT and CDR2 FYEKMQ (reference sequence). The CDR3 region is CASSLWGGAAYEQYF. The DNA of the CDR3 is TGTGCCAGCAGCTTATGGGGGGGGGCGGCCTACGAGCAGTACTTC.

The chain employs TRBV7-3 and TRBJ2-3, with TRBD2 identical over 7 bases. The CDR3 spans 14 residues. Trimming took 5 bases from V and 3 from J; bases not matched to a gene: 5. The V gene's germline CDR1 is SGHTA and CDR2 FQGTGA. The DNA of the CDR3 is TGTGCCAGCAGCAAAACGGGGGGAACAGATACGCAGTATTTT. This codes for CASSKTGGTDTQYF. The full variable domain, in which reference TRBV7-3 and TRBJ2-3 provide the parts outside the CDR3, is GAGVSQTPSNKVTEKGKYVELRCDPISGHTALYWYRQSLGQGPEFLIYFQGTGAADDSGLPNDRFFAVRPEGSVSTLKIQRTERGDSAVYLCASSKTGGTDTQYFGPGTRLTVL.

The V call is TRBV6-6, the J call TRBJ1-1, with D possibly being TRBD1 (5 bases). Per germline, CDR1 MNHNY and CDR2 SVGAGI (reference sequence). V lost 5 bases to trimming and J lost 6 bases, with 13 bases between them. This CDR3 is built from 13 residues. As DNA, the CDR3 is TGTGCCAGCAGTCGACCGGGGGGGGCTGAAGCTTTCTTT. It yields the protein CASSRPGGAEAFF.

This clone was recorded once. The genes are TRBV13 and TRBJ1-1, with D maybe TRBD1 (5 bases). CDR3 size: 13 residues. CDR1 is PRHDT, CDR2 FYEKMQ, per germline (reference sequence). V lost 6 bases, J lost 4 bases, and 12 bases lay in between. The CDR3 nucleotides read TGTGCCAGCAGGGCAGGGACCAGCACTGAAGCTTTCTTT. Translated: CASRAGTSTEAFF.

The chain links TRBV27 to TRBJ2-5; tentatively, D is TRBD1 or TRBD2 (5 bases each). Germline-derived CDR1 and CDR2 are MNHEY and SMNVEV (reference sequence). This CDR3 region has 15 residues. Trimming took off 4 bases at V and 5 bases at J, with 17 bases between the two ends. The CDR3 is CASSSDSAGVETQYF. The CDR3 nucleotides read TGTGCCAGCAGTTCCGACAGTGCGGGTGTGGAGACCCAGTACTTC.

The V gene is TRBV3-1 (or the pseudogene TRBV3-2), the J gene TRBJ1-1; tentative D call: TRBD1 (5 bases). The CDR3 consists of 12 residues. Deletions cut 3 bases from V and 4 bases from J, with 6 bases between. Germline loops: CDR1 LGHDT, CDR2 YNNKEL (reference sequence). The CDR3 protein is CASSQGPTEAFF. Here the CDR3 DNA reads TGTGCCAGCAGCCAGGGACCCACTGAAGCTTTCTTT.

The CDR3 spells CASSLALAGGSTDTQYF. DNA for the CDR3: TGTGCCAGCAGCTTAGCGCTGGCGGGGGGGAGCACAGATACGCAGTATTTT. The gene calls are TRBV7-9 and TRBJ2-3, with 9 nucleotides matching TRBD2. This CDR3 has 17 residues. Unmatched junction bases numbered 4, after V lost 0 bases and J lost 0 bases. CDR1 is SEHNR and CDR2 is FQNEAQ in the germline V gene (reference sequence).

The chain has TRBV7-2 and TRBJ2-5; TRBD1 agrees at 8 bases. V gave up 0 bases and J gave up 5 bases; unmatched junction bases: 5. The CDR3 extends over 15 amino acids. Germline V gene data show CDR1 as SGHTA and CDR2 as FQGNSA. CDR3 loop: CASSLANRGRETQYF. Written as DNA, the CDR3 is TGTGCCAGCAGCTTAGCAAACAGGGGGAGGGAGACCCAGTACTTC.

This chain uses TRBV29-1 with TRBJ2-5; D perhaps matches TRBD1 (5 bases). The CDR3 covers 14 residues. V lost 4 bases and J lost 2, with 14 bases in between. The germline gives CDR1 SQVTM, CDR2 ANQGSEA. In DNA form, the CDR3 reads TGCAGCGTTGCTGTACAGGACCTTCAAGAGACCCAGTACTTC. It specifies CSVAVQDLQETQYF.

Turning to this clone: Compared with germline, one end of the junction differs, possibly owing to a read error. The chain is built from TRBV11-2 and TRBJ2-3; D unclear. Per the germline V gene, CDR1 is SGHAT and CDR2 is FQNNGV. The CDR3 is made up of 12 amino acids. This chain's CDR3 is CASSLDQDSQYF. CDR3 nucleotides: TGTGCCAGCAGCTTAGATCAAGATTCGCAGTATTTT.

The rearrangement links TRBV4-3 to TRBJ2-1; TRBD2 matches 14 bases. V lost 2 bases and J lost 7; bases outside the gene matches: 7. CDR1 is LGHNA and CDR2 is YSLEER in the germline V gene. This CDR3 spans 17 amino acids. The CDR3 coding sequence is TGCGCCAGCAGCCAAACGACGACTAGCGGGGGGGCAAATGAGCAGTTCTTC. Translated: CASSQTTTSGGANEQFF.

The gene calls are TRBV2 and TRBJ2-3; a weak D match, TRBD2 (5 bases). The V end was cut by 11 bases, the J end by 2 bases, with 14 bases between. The germline CDR1 and CDR2 sequences are SNHLY and FYNNEI. CDR3 length equals 13 residues. The CDR3 nucleotides read TGTGCCGACTCTAGCAGCCTCACAGATACGCAGTATTTT. As protein: CADSSSLTDTQYF.

CDR3 sequence (DNA): TGTGCCAGCAGCCAAGGTCCCGACAGAAACTACGAGCAGTACTTC. Translating gives CASSQGPDRNYEQYF. This chain joins TRBV3-1 (or the pseudogene TRBV3-2) and TRBJ2-7, with D maybe TRBD1 (5 bases). The germline V gene has CDR1 LGHDT and CDR2 YNNKEL (reference sequence). The CDR3 is 15 residues long. Trimming removed 1 base at V and 3 bases at J, with 13 bases between.

The V call is TRBV3-1 (or the pseudogene TRBV3-2), the J call TRBJ2-3; a possible D gene is TRBD1 (6 bases). The germline CDR1 and CDR2 sequences are LGHDT and YNNKEL (reference sequence). V was shortened by 2 bases and J by 2 bases, with 11 bases between the two germline ends. There are 15 residues in the CDR3. CDR3 residues: CASSQPRGFTDTQYF. CDR3 sequence (DNA): TGTGCCAGCAGCCAACCCAGGGGATTCACAGATACGCAGTATTTT.

This chain joins TRBV9 and TRBJ2-7; 11 bases agree with TRBD2. The CDR3 runs 15 residues. V gave up 3 bases and J gave up 3 bases; unmatched junction bases: 5. In germline, CDR1 is SGDLS, CDR2 YYNGEE. For the CDR3, the DNA is TGTGCCAGCAGCGAAGCCGGGACTAGCGGCTACGAGCAGTACTTC. It codes for CASSEAGTSGYEQYF.

J is TRBJ1-5 and V is TRBV11-2, with D maybe TRBD1 (6 bases). From germline, CDR1 is SGHAT and CDR2 FQNNGV. The CDR3 consists of 13 residues. Trimming removed 8 bases at V and 3 bases at J, with 11 bases between. The CDR3 region has the DNA TGTGCCAGCTCGTGGACAGACAATCAGCCCCAGCATTTT. Its protein product is CASSWTDNQPQHF.

Turning to this clone: A junction end diverges from the germline sequence, so it may reflect a read error. The chain combines TRBV10-3 with TRBJ1-2; tentative D call: TRBD1 (5 bases). The CDR3 is 13 amino acids. CDR1 and CDR2 from the germline V gene are ENHRY and SYGVKD. The CDR3 DNA sequence: TGTGCCATCAGTGCGGGGGTGTCGGGGGATGAGAGCTTC. Protein sequence: CAISAGVSGDESF.

The chain is built from TRBV18 and TRBJ1-3; D is ambiguous. Trimming took 8 bases from V and 0 from J, leaving 11 bases between them. The CDR3 spans 14 residues. CDR1 and CDR2 (germline): KGHSH, LQKENI. CDR3 sequence: CASNTVPSGNTIYF. In nucleotides, the CDR3 is TGTGCCAGCAACACCGTCCCCTCTGGAAACACCATATATTTT.

The gene calls are TRBV3-1 (or the pseudogene TRBV3-2) and TRBJ1-2, with D perhaps TRBD1 (5 bases). CDR3 length equals 13 residues. The germline V gene has CDR1 LGHDT and CDR2 YNNKEL (reference sequence). The V end was cut by 1 base, the J end by 4 bases, with 7 bases between. The CDR3 DNA is TGTGCCAGCAGCCAAGGGCAGGGCTATGGCTACACCTTC. Protein sequence: CASSQGQGYGYTF.

This chain links TRBV2 with TRBJ2-5, with D possibly TRBD1 on 6 matching bases. This CDR3 spans 13 amino acids. V dropped 7 bases and J dropped 2 bases, with 11 bases sitting between them. Per the germline V gene, CDR1 is SNHLY and CDR2 is FYNNEI. The CDR3 nucleotides read TGTGCCAGCATCAGGGGTTTTCAAGAGACCCAGTACTTC. Its translation: CASIRGFQETQYF.

The chain is built from TRBV6-2 or TRBV6-3 and TRBJ1-2, with 7 bases identical to TRBD1. V lost 5 bases to trimming and J lost 0 bases; unmatched junction nucleotides: 15. The CDR3 is made up of 18 amino acids. The V gene's germline CDR1 is MNHEY and CDR2 SVGEGT. The DNA for the CDR3 is TGTGCCAGCAGTGGCCCCGGGGACAGAAAATTCTCTAACTATGGCTACACCTTC. Residues: CASSGPGDRKFSNYGYTF.